These 2 T cell receptor beta chains originate from one sample sequenced in a study of cytomegalovirus exposure and HLA in healthy donors. The PCR contained 60 Vbeta and 13 Jbeta primers. Assay: immunoSEQ multiplex PCR; the TCRdb copy retains only in-frame clones and omits some. Among around 150,000 clones, 79% were seen once, and the ten largest hold about 6.8%. The material sequenced was PBMCs. These TCRs come from a man aged 35-49 years in good health and CMV-seropositive.

The rearrangement uses TRBV5-1 and TRBJ2-7; TRBD2 agrees at 11 bases. Germline V gene lookup returns CDR1 SGHRS and CDR2 YFSETQ. The ends lost 5 bases at V and 3 bases at J; junction bases unmatched: 7. The CDR3 contains 15 residues. In DNA form, the CDR3 reads TGCGCCAGCAGACTACTGGGGACTAGCGGCTACGAGCAGTACTTC. Protein sequence: CASRLLGTSGYEQYF.

The chain has TRBV29-1 and TRBJ2-1, with 13 bases matching TRBD2. The CDR3 consists of 16 residues. Germline trimming cut 6 bases from V and 3 bases from J; bases unmatched to any gene: 8. CDR1 SQVTM and CDR2 ANQGSEA come from the germline V gene. The CDR3 region is CSVGLAGEIGYNEQFF. CDR3 DNA sequence: TGCAGCGTAGGACTAGCGGGAGAAATCGGCTACAATGAGCAGTTCTTC.